The entry that follows covers one T cell receptor (beta chain) sequence. Amplification used 60 Vbeta primers and 13 Jbeta primers. Method: immunoSEQ multiplex PCR; TCRdb's copy keeps in-frame clones and lacks some. The table has about 190,000 clones, 78% seen once. These data are taken from a study of cytomegalovirus exposure and HLA in healthy donors. CDR1 LGHNA and CDR2 YNFKEQ come from the germline V gene. This CDR3 comprises 18 residues. The V gene lost 3 bases and the J gene lost 0 bases, with 15 bases spanning the gap. This TCR derives from a woman in her 30s in good health and CMV-seropositive. This chain links TRBV4-2 with TRBJ1-6, with TRBD1 as a possible D gene (6 bases). The sequenced sample consisted of PBMCs. The CDR3 here is CASSHPDSSSSYNSPLHF. In DNA, the CDR3 is TGTGCCAGCAGCCATCCGGACAGTTCGAGCTCCTATAATTCACCCCTCCACTTT.